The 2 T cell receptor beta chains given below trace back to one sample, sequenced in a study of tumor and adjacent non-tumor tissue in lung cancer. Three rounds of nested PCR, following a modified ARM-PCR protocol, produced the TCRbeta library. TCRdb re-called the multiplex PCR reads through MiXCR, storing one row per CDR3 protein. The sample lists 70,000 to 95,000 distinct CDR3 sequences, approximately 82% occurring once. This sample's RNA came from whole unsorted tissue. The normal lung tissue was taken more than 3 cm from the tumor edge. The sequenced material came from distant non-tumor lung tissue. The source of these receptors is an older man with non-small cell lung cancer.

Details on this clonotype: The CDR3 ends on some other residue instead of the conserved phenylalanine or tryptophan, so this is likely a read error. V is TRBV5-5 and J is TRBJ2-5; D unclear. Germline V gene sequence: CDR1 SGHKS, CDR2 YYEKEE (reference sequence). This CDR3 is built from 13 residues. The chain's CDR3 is CASSLVSPETQYL. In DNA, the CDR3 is TGTGCCAGCAGCTTGGTCAGCCCGGAGACACAGTACTTA.

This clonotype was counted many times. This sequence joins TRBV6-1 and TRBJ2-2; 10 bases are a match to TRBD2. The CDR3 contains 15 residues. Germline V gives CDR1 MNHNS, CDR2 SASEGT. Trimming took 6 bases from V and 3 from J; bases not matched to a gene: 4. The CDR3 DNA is TGTGCCAGCAGCCCAGCGGGGGGGGACACCGGGGAGCTGTTTTTT. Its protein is CASSPAGGDTGELFF.